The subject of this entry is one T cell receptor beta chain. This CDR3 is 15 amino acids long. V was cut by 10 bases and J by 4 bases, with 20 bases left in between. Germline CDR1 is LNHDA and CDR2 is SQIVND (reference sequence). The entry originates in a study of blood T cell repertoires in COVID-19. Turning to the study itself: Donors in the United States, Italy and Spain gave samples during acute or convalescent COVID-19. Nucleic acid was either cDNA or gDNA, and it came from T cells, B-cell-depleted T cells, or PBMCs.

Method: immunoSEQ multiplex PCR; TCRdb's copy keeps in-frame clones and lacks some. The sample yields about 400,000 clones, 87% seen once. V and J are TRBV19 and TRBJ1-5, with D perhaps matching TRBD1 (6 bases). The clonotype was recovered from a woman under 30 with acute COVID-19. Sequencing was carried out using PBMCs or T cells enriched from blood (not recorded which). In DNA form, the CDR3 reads TGTGCCACCAGGGTTACAGGGATCACGAATCAGCCCCAGCATTTT. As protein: CATRVTGITNQPQHF.